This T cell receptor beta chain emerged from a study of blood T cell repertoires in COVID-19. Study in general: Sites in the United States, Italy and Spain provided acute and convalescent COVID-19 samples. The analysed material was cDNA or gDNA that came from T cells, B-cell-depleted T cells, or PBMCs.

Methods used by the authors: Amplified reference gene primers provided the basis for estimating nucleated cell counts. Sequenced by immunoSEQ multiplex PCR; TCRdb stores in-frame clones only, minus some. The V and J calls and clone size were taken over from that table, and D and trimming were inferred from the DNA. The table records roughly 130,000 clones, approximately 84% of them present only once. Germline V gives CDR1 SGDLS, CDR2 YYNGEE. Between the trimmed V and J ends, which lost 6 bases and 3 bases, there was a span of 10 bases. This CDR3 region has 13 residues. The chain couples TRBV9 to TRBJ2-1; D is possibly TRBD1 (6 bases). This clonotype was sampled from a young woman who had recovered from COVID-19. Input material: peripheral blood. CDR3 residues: CASTPGDYNEQFF. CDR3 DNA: TGTGCCAGCACCCCAGGGGACTACAATGAGCAGTTCTTC.